The clone carrying this T cell receptor (beta chain) was observed a few times. What it binds is not known. This record belongs to a study of beta chain features in type 1 diabetes. Study-wide points: Among patients, naive, central memory and Treg TCRB repertoires appeared more similar than among healthy donors.

This CDR3 region has 13 residues. With 8 bases removed from V and 2 bases from J, the gap between germline ends came to 13 bases. Germline CDR1 is ENHRY and CDR2 is SYGVKD. Expressed TCRB transcripts were sequenced after all isolated RNA was converted to cDNA. Sequenced by immunoSEQ multiplex PCR; TCRdb stores in-frame clones only, minus some. The table records about 250,000 clones, roughly 14% of them present only once. Purity of each sorted population was above 98%. The origin of this receptor is a woman aged 35 to 49 in good health. The sequencing sample was made of naive CD4+ T cells from blood. The chain joins TRBV10-3 to TRBJ2-7; no definite D call. The CDR3 nucleotides read TGTGCCATCGCCCTGGGCTGGGCCTACGAGCAGTACTTC. This gives the protein CAIALGWAYEQYF.